These T cell receptor beta chains were read from a single sample in a study of cytomegalovirus exposure and HLA in healthy donors. The protocol was immunoSEQ multiplex PCR, while the TCRdb copy is restricted to in-frame clones and leaves out a portion. The table records some 90,000 clones, roughly 85% of them present only once. Sequenced: PBMCs. The receptor set was obtained from a woman between 25 and 40 years old in good health and CMV-seronegative. Both conserved end residues are part of each CDR3. The D gene is left open where the match is weak. Part of the rows lack a size; the others show once, few, many or a class for expanded clones.

clone_size d_call j_call v_call cdr3_aa cdr3_nt
. TRBD1 TRBJ2-5 TRBV18 CASSSAQGAGETQYF TGTGCCAGCTCATCAGCACAGGGGGCTGGAGAGACCCAGTACTTC
once . TRBJ2-7 TRBV9 CASSVRAGGLTYEQYF TGTGCCAGCAGCGTACGAGCTGGAGGGCTAACCTACGAGCAGTACTTC
. TRBD1 TRBJ2-1 TRBV19 CARKSGTALANEQFF TGTGCCAGGAAATCCGGGACAGCCCTTGCGAATGAGCAGTTCTTC
once TRBD1 TRBJ2-7 TRBV15 CATSLRYRGRGNYEQYF TGTGCCACCAGCCTACGATACAGGGGGCGCGGGAACTACGAGCAGTACTTC
. . TRBJ1-4 TRBV5-6 CASSSQFRVNEKLFF TGTGCCAGCAGCTCACAGTTCAGGGTGAATGAAAAACTGTTTTTT
few . TRBJ2-7 TRBV6-5 CATRPASSYEQYF TGTGCCACCCGTCCCGCGTCCTCCTACGAGCAGTACTTC
. . TRBJ2-7 TRBV11-3 CASSLGSPYEQYF TGTGCCAGCAGCTTGGGCAGTCCCTACGAGCAGTACTTC
. TRBD2 TRBJ2-1 TRBV5-1 CASSSRTSSVPEQFF TGCGCCAGCAGCTCACGGACTAGCTCAGTCCCTGAGCAGTTCTTC
. . TRBJ1-4 TRBV5-1 CASSLGQGKNEKLFF TGCGCCAGCAGCTTGGGGCAGGGAAAGAATGAAAAACTGTTTTTT
. . TRBJ1-1 TRBV19 CASSIPARGERKNTEAFF TGTGCCAGTAGTATCCCCGCCAGGGGAGAGCGGAAGAACACTGAAGCTTTCTTT
. . TRBJ1-5 TRBV6-1 CASSETVSNQPQHF TGTGCCAGCAGTGAAACAGTATCCAATCAGCCCCAGCATTTT
. . TRBJ2-2 TRBV25-1 CAVGGGNTGELFF TGTGCCGTGGGAGGGGGTAACACCGGGGAGCTGTTTTTT
. . TRBJ1-5 TRBV10-3 CAIRMVGENQPQHF TGTGCCATCAGGATGGTGGGAGAAAATCAGCCCCAGCATTTT
. . TRBJ1-6 TRBV2 CASMGLGIGSPLHF TGTGCCAGCATGGGGCTGGGGATCGGCTCACCCCTCCACTTT
. . TRBJ2-3 TRBV2 CASVGVDADTQYF TGTGCCAGCGTAGGGGTAGATGCAGATACGCAGTATTTT
. TRBD1 TRBJ2-7 TRBV6-5 CASRTSGQGLNEQYF TGTGCCAGCAGAACTTCCGGACAGGGTTTAAACGAGCAGTACTTC
. . TRBJ2-5 TRBV27 CASSLRENFREKTQYF TGTGCCAGCAGTTTGCGCGAGAACTTCAGGGAAAAGACCCAGTACTTC
. . TRBJ1-1 TRBV7-3 CASSFGRTQAFF TGTGCCAGCAGCTTTGGGCGAACTCAAGCTTTCTTT
. . TRBJ1-1 TRBV7-9 CASNPPGNTEAFF TGTGCCAGCAACCCCCCGGGGAACACTGAAGCTTTCTTT
few TRBD1 TRBJ1-1 TRBV29-1 CSARQGSEAFF TGCAGCGCACGACAGGGGTCTGAAGCTTTCTTT
. . TRBJ2-7 TRBV5-1 CASSLRVREGEQYF TGCGCCAGCAGCTTAAGGGTCAGGGAAGGCGAGCAGTACTTC
. . TRBJ1-2 TRBV27 CASSPGIIYGYTF TGTGCCAGCAGTCCGGGGATAATCTATGGCTACACCTTC
. . TRBJ2-5 TRBV5-1 CASSLPRGGQETQYF TGCGCCAGCAGCTTGCCCAGGGGAGGGCAAGAGACCCAGTACTTC
many TRBD1 TRBJ2-5 TRBV27 CASRPLHSDRGGGETQYF TGTGCCAGCCGTCCTCTGCATTCCGACAGGGGAGGAGGAGAGACCCAGTACTTC
few . TRBJ1-1 TRBV7-9 CASSPWNTEAFF TGTGCCAGCAGCCCTTGGAACACTGAAGCTTTCTTT
. . TRBJ1-5 TRBV5-6 CASSGRGINQPQHF TGTGCCAGCTCCGGGAGGGGGATAAATCAGCCCCAGCATTTT
few . TRBJ2-7 TRBV7-2 CASSQAGGTEQYF TGTGCCAGCAGTCAGGCAGGGGGGACCGAGCAGTACTTC
. TRBD1 TRBJ1-4 TRBV5-1 CASSIGTGGEKLFF TGCGCCAGCAGCATCGGGACAGGAGGGGAAAAACTGTTTTTT
once TRBD2 TRBJ2-7 TRBV27 CASSLAALYYEQYF TGTGCCAGCAGTCTAGCGGCCCTATACTACGAGCAGTACTTC
. . TRBJ1-2 TRBV5-1 CASSSDGGGLNYGYTF TGCGCCAGCAGCTCCGACGGCGGGGGGCTGAACTATGGCTACACCTTC
. . TRBJ1-1 TRBV11-2 CASSRGRGLNTEAFF TGTGCCAGCAGTCGGGGGAGGGGACTGAACACTGAAGCTTTCTTT
many . TRBJ1-2 TRBV5-1 CASFPIDNNYGYTF TGCGCCAGTTTCCCCATCGACAACAACTATGGCTACACCTTC
. . TRBJ1-4 TRBV29-1 CSVGGGDEKLFF TGCAGCGTTGGAGGGGGGGATGAAAAACTGTTTTTT
. . TRBJ1-2 TRBV5-1 CASTSQPGDYGYTF TGCGCCAGCACCTCCCAGCCAGGGGACTATGGCTACACCTTC
. . TRBJ1-5 TRBV6-5 CASSTGSVQPQHF TGTGCCAGCAGTACAGGGTCGGTTCAGCCCCAGCATTTT
. . TRBJ1-1 TRBV6-1 CASSDPRQALSTEAFF TGTGCCAGCAGTGACCCCCGACAGGCACTGTCCACTGAAGCTTTCTTT
. TRBD1 TRBJ2-3 TRBV27 CASSFAGTGGSTQYF TGTGCCAGCAGTTTCGCAGGGACAGGGGGTAGTACGCAGTATTTT
. . TRBJ2-3 TRBV6-1 CASRFAGRQSDTQYF TGTGCCAGCAGATTTGCAGGGCGACAGTCAGATACGCAGTATTTT
. . TRBJ1-4 TRBV7-2 CASSLETEKLFF TGTGCCAGCAGCTTAGAGACAGAAAAACTGTTTTTT
. TRBD1 TRBJ2-3 TRBV4-1 CASSQRQGSPTDTQYF TGCGCCAGCAGCCAACGACAGGGTTCCCCCACAGATACGCAGTATTTT
. TRBD1 TRBJ1-2 TRBV19 CASSTLPGQGSYGYTF TGTGCCAGTAGTACCCTCCCGGGACAGGGCTCCTATGGCTACACCTTC
. . TRBJ2-2 TRBV28 CAAEIRGNTGELFF TGTGCCGCCGAAATCAGGGGGAACACCGGGGAGCTGTTTTTT
. TRBD1 TRBJ1-6 TRBV9 CASSVGTGDSPLHF TGTGCCAGCAGCGTAGGGACAGGGGATTCACCCCTCCACTTT
. TRBD1 TRBJ2-1 TRBV6-1 CASTAGTGNNEQFF TGTGCCAGCACCGCCGGGACAGGGAACAATGAGCAGTTCTTC
. . TRBJ2-7 TRBV7-9 CASSAELVAEQYF TGTGCCAGCAGCGCCGAACTAGTCGCCGAGCAGTACTTC
. . TRBJ2-1 TRBV9 CASSVATGNEQFF TGTGCCAGCAGCGTAGCCACAGGGAATGAGCAGTTCTTC
. . TRBJ1-5 TRBV9 CASSVDGGDNQPQHF TGTGCCAGCAGCGTAGATGGAGGGGATAATCAGCCCCAGCATTTT
. . TRBJ2-3 TRBV7-2 CASSLGFGRGVTDTQYF TGTGCCAGCAGCTTAGGTTTCGGCAGGGGGGTCACAGATACGCAGTATTTT
. . TRBJ1-4 TRBV19 CASRRTAHRDEKLFF TGTGCCAGTAGAAGGACAGCTCACAGGGATGAAAAACTGTTTTTT
. . TRBJ1-1 TRBV20-1 CSARGEGTAFF TGCAGTGCTAGAGGGGAGGGAACGGCTTTCTTT
. . TRBJ2-3 TRBV6-5 CASSYSKSTDTQYF TGTGCCAGCAGTTACTCTAAAAGCACAGATACGCAGTATTTT
. TRBD1 TRBJ2-7 TRBV7-9 CASSLGQVYEQYF TGTGCCAGCAGCTTGGGACAGGTTTACGAGCAGTACTTC
. TRBD2 TRBJ2-1 TRBV10-2 CASRTSGGGYEQFF TGCGCCAGCCGGACTAGCGGGGGAGGGTATGAGCAGTTCTTC
. . TRBJ1-5 TRBV2 CASRGPVDNQPQHF TGTGCCAGCAGGGGGCCAGTGGACAATCAGCCCCAGCATTTT
. . TRBJ1-2 TRBV9 CASSDDRYGYTF TGTGCCAGCAGCGACGACAGATATGGCTACACCTTC
. TRBD2 TRBJ2-7 TRBV5-4 CASSFHSSGTSVYEQYF TGTGCCAGCAGCTTCCACTCGTCCGGGACTAGCGTATACGAGCAGTACTTC
once TRBD2 TRBJ2-3 TRBV7-9 CASSSTSGVGDTQYF TGTGCCAGCAGCTCTACTAGCGGTGTTGGAGATACGCAGTATTTT
. . TRBJ1-2 TRBV4-1 CASSQEAGTNYGYTF TGCGCCAGCAGCCAAGAGGCAGGGACAAACTATGGCTACACCTTC
. TRBD1 TRBJ1-1 TRBV6-6 CASSPRQGANTEAFF TGTGCCAGCAGTCCCCGACAGGGGGCTAACACTGAAGCTTTCTTT